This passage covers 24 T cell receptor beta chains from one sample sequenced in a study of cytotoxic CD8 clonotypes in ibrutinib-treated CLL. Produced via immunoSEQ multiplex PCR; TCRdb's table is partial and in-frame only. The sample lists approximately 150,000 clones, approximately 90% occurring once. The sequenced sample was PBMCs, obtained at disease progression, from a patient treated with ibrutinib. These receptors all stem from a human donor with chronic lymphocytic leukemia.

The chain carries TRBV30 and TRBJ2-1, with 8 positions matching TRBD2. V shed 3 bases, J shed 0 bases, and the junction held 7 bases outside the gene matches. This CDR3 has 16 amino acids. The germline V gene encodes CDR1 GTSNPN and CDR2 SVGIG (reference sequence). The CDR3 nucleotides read TGTGCCTGGAGAGCGGGGGCTGTTAGCTCCTACAATGAGCAGTTCTTC. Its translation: CAWRAGAVSSYNEQFF.

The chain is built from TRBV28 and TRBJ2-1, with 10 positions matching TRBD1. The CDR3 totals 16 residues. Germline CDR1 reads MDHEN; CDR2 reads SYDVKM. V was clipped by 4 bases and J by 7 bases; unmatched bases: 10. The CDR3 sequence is CASSSNRQGAFNEQFF. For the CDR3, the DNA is TGTGCCAGCAGTTCCAACCGACAGGGGGCATTTAATGAGCAGTTCTTC.

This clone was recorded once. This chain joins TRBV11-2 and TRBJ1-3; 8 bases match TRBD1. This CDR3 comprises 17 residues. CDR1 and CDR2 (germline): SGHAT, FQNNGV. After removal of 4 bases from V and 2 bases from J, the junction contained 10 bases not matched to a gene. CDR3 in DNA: TGTGCCAGCAGCTCGATCCGCGCGGACAGGGCTGGAAACACCATATATTTT. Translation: CASSSIRADRAGNTIYF.

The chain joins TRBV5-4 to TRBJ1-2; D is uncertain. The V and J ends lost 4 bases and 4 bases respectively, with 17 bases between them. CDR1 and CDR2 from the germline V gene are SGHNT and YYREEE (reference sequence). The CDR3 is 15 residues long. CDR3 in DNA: TGTGCCAGCAGCCCGTGGGAAATTGAGGGCTATGGCTACACCTTC. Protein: CASSPWEIEGYGYTF.

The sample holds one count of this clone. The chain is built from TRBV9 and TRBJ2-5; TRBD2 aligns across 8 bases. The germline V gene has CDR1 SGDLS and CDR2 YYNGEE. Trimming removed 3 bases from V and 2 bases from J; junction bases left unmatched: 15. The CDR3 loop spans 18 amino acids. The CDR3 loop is CASSGAGLAGFHQETQYF. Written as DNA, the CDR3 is TGTGCCAGCAGCGGGGCCGGGCTAGCGGGTTTCCATCAAGAGACCCAGTACTTC.

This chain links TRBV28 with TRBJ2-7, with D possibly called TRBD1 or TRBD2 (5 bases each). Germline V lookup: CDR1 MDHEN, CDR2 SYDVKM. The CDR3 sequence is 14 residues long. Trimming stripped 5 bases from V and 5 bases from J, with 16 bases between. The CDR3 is CASSPGTASHEQYF. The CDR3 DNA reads TGTGCCAGCAGTCCCGGGACGGCCAGCCACGAGCAGTACTTC.

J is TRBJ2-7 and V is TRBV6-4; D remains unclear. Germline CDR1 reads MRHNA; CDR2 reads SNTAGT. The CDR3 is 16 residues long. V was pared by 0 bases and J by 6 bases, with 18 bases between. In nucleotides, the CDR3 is TGTGCCAGCAGTGACTCGACGGGTGCGACTCTTTTCGAGCAGTACTTC. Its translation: CASSDSTGATLFEQYF.

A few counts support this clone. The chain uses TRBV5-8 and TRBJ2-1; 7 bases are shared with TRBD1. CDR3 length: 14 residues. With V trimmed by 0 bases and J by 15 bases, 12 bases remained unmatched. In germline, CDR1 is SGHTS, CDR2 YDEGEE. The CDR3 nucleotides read TGTGCCAGCAGCTTGGACAGGGGAATGACAATGGGGTTCTTC. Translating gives CASSLDRGMTMGFF.

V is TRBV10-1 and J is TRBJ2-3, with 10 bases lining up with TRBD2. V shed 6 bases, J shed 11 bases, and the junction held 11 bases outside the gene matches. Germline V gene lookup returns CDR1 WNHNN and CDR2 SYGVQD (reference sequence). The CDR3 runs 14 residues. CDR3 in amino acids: CASSPSGSWGGQYF. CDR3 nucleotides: TGCGCCAGCAGCCCTAGCGGGAGCTGGGGGGGGCAGTATTTT.

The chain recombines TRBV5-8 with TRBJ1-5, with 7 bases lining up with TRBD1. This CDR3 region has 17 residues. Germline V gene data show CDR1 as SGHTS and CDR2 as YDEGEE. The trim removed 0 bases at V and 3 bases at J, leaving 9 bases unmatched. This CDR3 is CASSLGLGGQNNQPQHF. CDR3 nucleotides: TGTGCCAGCAGCTTGGGGTTAGGGGGACAGAACAATCAGCCCCAGCATTTT. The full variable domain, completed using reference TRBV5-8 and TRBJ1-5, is EAGVTQSPTHLIKTRGQQATLRCSPISGHTSVYWYQQALGLGLQFLLWYDEGEERNRGNFPPRFSGRQFPNYSSELNVNALELEDSALYLCASSLGLGGQNNQPQHFGDGTRLSIL.

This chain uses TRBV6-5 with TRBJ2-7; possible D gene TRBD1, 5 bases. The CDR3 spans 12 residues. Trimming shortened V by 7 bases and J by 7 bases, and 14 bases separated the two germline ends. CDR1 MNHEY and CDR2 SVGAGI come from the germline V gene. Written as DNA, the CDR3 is TGTGCCAGCAATCCCCCAGGGTCGGAGCAGTACTTC. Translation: CASNPPGSEQYF.

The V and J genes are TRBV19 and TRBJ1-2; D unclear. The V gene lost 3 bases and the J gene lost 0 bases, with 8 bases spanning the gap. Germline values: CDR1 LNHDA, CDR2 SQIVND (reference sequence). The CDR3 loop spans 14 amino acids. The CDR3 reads CASSIRAANYGYTF. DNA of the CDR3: TGTGCCAGTAGTATTAGGGCAGCTAACTATGGCTACACCTTC.

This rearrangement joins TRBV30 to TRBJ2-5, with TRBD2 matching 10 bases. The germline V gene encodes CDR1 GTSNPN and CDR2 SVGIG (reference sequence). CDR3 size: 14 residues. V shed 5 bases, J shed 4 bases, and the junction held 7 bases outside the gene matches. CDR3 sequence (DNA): TGTGCCTGGGCCCCCGGGACTAGCGTAGAGACCCAGTACTTC. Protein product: CAWAPGTSVETQYF.

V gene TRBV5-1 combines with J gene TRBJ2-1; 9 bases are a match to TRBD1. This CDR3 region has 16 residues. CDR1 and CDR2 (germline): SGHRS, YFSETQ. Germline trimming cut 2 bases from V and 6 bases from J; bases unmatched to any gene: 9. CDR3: CASSFGWGDRANEQFF. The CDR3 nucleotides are TGCGCCAGCAGCTTCGGGTGGGGGGACAGGGCCAATGAGCAGTTCTTC.

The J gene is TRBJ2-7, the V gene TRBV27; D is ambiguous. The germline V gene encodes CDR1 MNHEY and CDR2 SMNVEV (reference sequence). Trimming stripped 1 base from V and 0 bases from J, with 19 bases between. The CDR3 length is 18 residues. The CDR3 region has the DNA TGTGCCAGCAGTTTATTCCCCCGACGGGCTAAAGACTCCTACGAGCAGTACTTC. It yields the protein CASSLFPRRAKDSYEQYF.

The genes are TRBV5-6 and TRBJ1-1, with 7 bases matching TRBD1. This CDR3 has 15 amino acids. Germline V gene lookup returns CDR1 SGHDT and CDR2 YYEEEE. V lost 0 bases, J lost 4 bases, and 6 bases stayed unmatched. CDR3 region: CASSLVDRVGTEAFF. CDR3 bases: TGTGCCAGCAGCTTGGTAGACAGGGTAGGCACTGAAGCTTTCTTT.

For the CDR3, the DNA is TGTGCCAGCAGCCTGCGACCCCCCACTAGCGGGAGAGGGGAGACCCAGTACTTC. Encoded protein: CASSLRPPTSGRGETQYF. This rearrangement joins TRBV7-2 to TRBJ2-5; 11 positions agree with TRBD2. Germline V gene lookup returns CDR1 SGHTA and CDR2 FQGNSA. With V trimmed by 5 bases and J by 5 bases, 16 bases remained unmatched. This CDR3 is 18 amino acids long.

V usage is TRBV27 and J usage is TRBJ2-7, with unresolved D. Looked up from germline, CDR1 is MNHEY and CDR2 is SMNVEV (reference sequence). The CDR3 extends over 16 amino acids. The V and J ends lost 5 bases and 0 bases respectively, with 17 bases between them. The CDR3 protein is CASSLRVESHSYEQYF. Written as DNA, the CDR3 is TGTGCCAGCAGTCTAAGGGTGGAGAGCCACTCCTACGAGCAGTACTTC.

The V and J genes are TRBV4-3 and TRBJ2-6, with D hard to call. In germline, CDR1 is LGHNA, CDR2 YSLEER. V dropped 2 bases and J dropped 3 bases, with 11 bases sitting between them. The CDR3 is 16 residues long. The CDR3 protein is CASSQIVRFGANVLTF. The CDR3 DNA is TGCGCCAGCAGCCAAATAGTCCGGTTTGGGGCCAACGTCCTGACTTTC.

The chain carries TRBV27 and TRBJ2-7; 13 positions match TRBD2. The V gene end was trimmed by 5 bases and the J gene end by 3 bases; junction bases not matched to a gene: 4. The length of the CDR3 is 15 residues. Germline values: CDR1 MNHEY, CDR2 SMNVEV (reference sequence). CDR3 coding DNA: TGTGCCAGCAGTCGGACTAGCGGGAGTGTCTACGAGCAGTACTTC. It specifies CASSRTSGSVYEQYF.

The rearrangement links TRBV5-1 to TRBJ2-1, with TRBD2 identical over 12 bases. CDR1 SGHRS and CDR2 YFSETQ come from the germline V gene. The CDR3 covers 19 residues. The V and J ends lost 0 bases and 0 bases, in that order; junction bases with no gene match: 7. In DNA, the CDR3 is TGCGCCAGCAGCTTGGTTGTGACTAGCGGGAGAGACTCCTACAATGAGCAGTTCTTC. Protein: CASSLVVTSGRDSYNEQFF.

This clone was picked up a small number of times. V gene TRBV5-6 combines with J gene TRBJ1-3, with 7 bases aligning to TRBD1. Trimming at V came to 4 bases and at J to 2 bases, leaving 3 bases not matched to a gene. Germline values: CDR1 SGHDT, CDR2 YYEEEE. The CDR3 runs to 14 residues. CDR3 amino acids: CASSEGQPGNTIYF. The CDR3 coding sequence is TGTGCCAGCAGCGAGGGACAGCCTGGAAACACCATATATTTT.

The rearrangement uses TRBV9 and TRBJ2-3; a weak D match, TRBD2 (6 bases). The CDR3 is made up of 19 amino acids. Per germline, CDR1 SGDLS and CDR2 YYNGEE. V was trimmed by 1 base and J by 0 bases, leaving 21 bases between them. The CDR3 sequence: CASSVREENSGPSTDTQYF. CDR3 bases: TGTGCCAGCAGCGTAAGAGAGGAGAATAGCGGCCCTAGCACAGATACGCAGTATTTT. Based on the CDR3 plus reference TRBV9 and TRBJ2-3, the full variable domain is DSGVTQTPKHLITATGQRVTLRCSPRSGDLSVYWYQQSLDQGLQFLIQYYNGEERAKGNILERFSAQQFPDLHSELNLSSLELGDSALYFCASSVREENSGPSTDTQYFGPGTRLTVL.

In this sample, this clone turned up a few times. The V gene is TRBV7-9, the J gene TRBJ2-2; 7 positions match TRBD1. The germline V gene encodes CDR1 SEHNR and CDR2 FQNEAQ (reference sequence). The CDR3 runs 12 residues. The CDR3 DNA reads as TGTGCAGGGGGCGCGAACACCGGGGAGCTGTTTTTT. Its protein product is CAGGANTGELFF.